This T cell receptor (beta chain) was profiled in a study of shared clonotypes between healthy human individuals (dated by TCRdb to the early 2020s). Regarding the complete study: Two women and a few men aged 18 to 49 years were included in the cohort. For each donor, CD4 naive and CD4 memory were each run on three plates, CD8 naive on two plates, and CD8 memory on one plate. To estimate repertoire size and how much clonotypes are shared between individuals, the study performed deep sequencing of blood TCR repertoires from roughly five healthy adults. Different laboratories and diverse techniques were used to prepare libraries and sequence TCR repertoires, to increase sequencing depth and limit assay-specific biases. Between about 0.85 and 9.5 billion PBMCs per donor were obtained by leukapheresis.

From V the trimming removes 1 base and from J it removes 7 bases, while the gene matches leave 13 bases of the junction unaccounted for. The germline V gene (reference sequence) specifies MNHEY as CDR1 and SMNVEV as CDR2. The CDR3 runs 17 amino acids, cysteine and phenylalanine included. The entry retains the CDR3 DNA only, 51 bases that are in frame from base 1. Using the deep immunoSEQ assay, TCR CDR3 regions were amplified from genomic DNA by multiplex PCR. Genomic DNA extracted from each cell subset was distributed evenly over all wells of several immunoSEQ 96-well plates, and each plate served as one replicate. For sorted subsets, around 200 ng genomic DNA, equal to tens of thousands of T cell genomes, was loaded into each replicate PCR. The purified libraries were quantified using a Qubit 3.0 fluorometer, sized with a Bioanalyzer 2100, and then quantified again using the KAPA Library Quantification kit. Each immunoSEQ 96-well plate was sequenced on its own single-read 150-cycle Illumina NextSeq 550 flow cell. In the source study's methods: The immunoSEQ output contained only junctional sequences without quality scores, so filtering could not match that applied to full-length reads. To assign V/J genes and CDR3, sequences were annotated using PyIR, a Python wrapper for IgBLAST v1.9, with IMGT germline references. Reads were removed for weak V/J assignments (E-value above 1e-6), missing CDR3, stop codons, out-of-frame junctions, or ambiguous translated residues. V3J clonotypes were defined as sequences sharing an identical inferred V gene, J gene, and CDR3 amino acid sequence. Percentage overlap between repertoires was calculated by dividing the number of shared unique clonotypes by the size of the smaller repertoire. Three approaches were used to assess repertoire richness: RTK rarefaction, the Chao1 estimator, and Recon v2.1 estimates of unobserved clonotypes. For all TCRbeta clonotypes obtained by the gDNA method from several donors, generation probabilities were computed with OLGA. Drawn from immuneACCESS, this table holds only the in-frame rearrangements with V and J called that TCRdb kept. Clones are partly lost; checked studies trace under half to an unresolved V gene and leave the rest unexplained. V, J and clone size derive from that table, while D and trimming were established from the DNA sequence. The sample profile shows 2.3 million or so clones; 80% to 95% of them were found once. About 0.39% of the sample belongs to the ten largest clones.

Donors were healthy HIV-negative adults with no recently reported acute infections or vaccinations. Every donor was a Caucasian adult living in Nashville, Tennessee, USA. CD4+ T cells were enriched by magnetic negative selection; naive cells were then positively selected on CD45RA, and the negative fraction formed the memory subset. Blood was obtained by leukapheresis, after which PBMCs were separated by Ficoll-Histopaque density gradient centrifugation and cryopreserved in liquid nitrogen vapor phase. Analytical flow cytometry was used to check the purity and quantity of each magnetically sorted T cell population. Each sorted fraction had its genomic DNA isolated and then quantified by UV absorbance on a Nanodrop 2000c. Summary of the overall study and its limitations: Only blood was sampled, and tissue TCR repertoires likely differ from those in blood. Compared with non-shared clonotypes, the clonotypes found in all four sorted-subset donors had higher generation probabilities. Pairwise subsampling indicated that sequencing depth was expected to affect the degree of clonotype sharing among donors. The genetic and exposure-history diversity represented was limited by the small number of donors. Naive subsets generally had larger estimated clonotype richness than memory subsets did. Sharing across a few donors was observed for 5% to 6.5% of naive CD4, 3.5% of naive CD8, about 2.5% of memory CD4, and around 0.4% of memory CD8 clonotypes. Rarefaction of sorted-subset datasets indicated incomplete sequencing despite the large sequencing depth.

Turning to this clone: Its antigen is still unknown. Base qualities are not at hand, and no much larger clone is one base apart.

This receptor was obtained from a man younger than 35 in good health. Some clones in this sample may be carry-over from other donors' samples. The sequenced sample consisted of naive CD4+ T cells from PBMCs. Taken with the paper, the label for cell subset or site translates to: CD45RA+ positively selected. Here the chain combines TRBV27 and TRBJ2-1; 7 central nucleotides agree with TRBD2. CDR3 sequence: CASSLLLGTPGGNEQFF. The nucleotide sequence reads TGTGCCAGCAGTTTATTATTAGGGACCCCCGGGGGGAATGAGCAGTTCTTC.